This TCR beta chain was sequenced during a study of cytomegalovirus exposure and HLA in healthy donors. General observations from the study: The listing of some 170 TCR beta chains classed them as cytomegalovirus-associated.

This CDR3 is 15 amino acids long. Trimming removed 4 bases from V and 2 bases from J; junction bases left unmatched: 8. Germline CDR1 reads SGHRS; CDR2 reads YFSETQ. Primers for the PCR totalled 60 Vbeta and 13 Jbeta. Authors' processing steps: It was a later analysis that counted about 80 million unique TCR beta chains, of which roughly 11 million were shared. The table came from immunoSEQ multiplex PCR; TCRdb's copy has only in-frame clones and leaves some out. The DNA was the basis for D and trimming; V, J and clone size are from that table. The repertoire holds some 120,000 clones, more than 65% seen once, with approximately 1.5% in the top ten. As for this clone: The antigen remains unidentified.

The genes are TRBV5-1 and TRBJ2-7, with TRBD1 matching over 8 bases. This receptor was identified in a woman aged 18-30 years in good health and CMV-seronegative. Specimen: PBMCs. The DNA of the CDR3 is TGCGCCAGCAGCGTAGTCCGGGACAGGACCTACGAGCAGTACTTC. This codes for CASSVVRDRTYEQYF.